This TCR beta chain was retrieved from a study of blood T cell repertoires in COVID-19. Study-wide background: Samples of COVID-19 (acute and convalescent) were obtained from the United States, Italy and Spain. In each case, the material was cDNA or gDNA derived from T cells, B-cell-depleted T cells, or PBMCs.

Germline values: CDR1 SGHTA, CDR2 FQGNSA. This CDR3 is built from 15 residues. With V trimmed by 3 bases and J by 9 bases, 11 bases remained unmatched. Per the authors' pipeline: Reference gene primer amplification gave estimated nucleated cell counts. Sequencing was performed with immunoSEQ multiplex PCR; in TCRdb, only in-frame clones are kept and a portion is missing. From that table come the V and J calls and clone size; the DNA was used to work out D and trimming. The sample records roughly 75,000 clones, 85% to 90% being singletons. The origin of this receptor is a man at least 80 years old in a cohort sampled during active COVID-19. The chain carries TRBV7-2 and TRBJ2-5; TRBD1 matches 9 bases. The material sequenced was peripheral blood. The CDR3 nucleotides read TGTGCCAGCAGCTTGATGGAACAGGGGGCGGCGGCCCAGTACTTC. This encodes CASSLMEQGAAAQYF.